This T cell receptor (beta chain) stems from a study of T cell repertoires in cytomegalovirus infection. Turning to the study itself: Public TCR beta signatures were indicative of both CMV infection and a matching HLA type.

TCRdb ran MiXCR on the reads and lists one entry per CDR3 protein. The sample has around 740,000 distinct CDR3 sequences, about 40% seen once; the top ten hold 2.5% to 3.5%. The receptor comes from a human donor in good health (CMV status not recorded). Some clones in this sample may be carry-over from other donors' samples. The material sequenced was PBMCs.

CDR3 in amino acids: CASSLLSQGTNTEAFF. CDR3 in DNA: TGTGCCAGCAGTTTACTATCACAGGGAACGAACACTGAAGCTTTCTTT. The gene calls are TRBV28 and TRBJ1-1; weak D call: TRBD1 (6 bases). The V end lost 2 bases, the J end lost 1 base, and 14 bases lay between the germline ends. The CDR3 sequence is 16 residues long. Germline V gene data show CDR1 as MDHEN and CDR2 as SYDVKM. The variable domain in full, completed from reference TRBV28 and TRBJ1-1, reads DVKVTQSSRYLVKRTGEKVFLECVQDMDHENMFWYRQDPGLGLRLIYFSYDVKMKEKGDIPEGYSVSREKKERFSLILESASTNQTSMYLCASSLLSQGTNTEAFFGQGTRLTVV.